One sample yielded the 22 T cell receptor beta chains listed below, sequenced in a study of shared T cell receptors in the human thymus. Using immunoSEQ multiplex PCR, the repertoire was profiled, and TCRdb retains in-frame clones only, with some absent. The sample lists some 700,000 clones, 88% occurring once. The data were also submitted as part of a second study, on human thymus T cells.

Material: thymocytes. The receptor source for this set is a boy in the first two years of life with a congenital heart defect.

The chain uses TRBV5-1 and TRBJ2-7; D unresolved. This CDR3 has 14 amino acids. The V and J ends lost 1 base and 0 bases respectively, with 8 bases between them. Germline loops: CDR1 SGHRS, CDR2 YFSETQ. CDR3 DNA sequence: TGCGCCAGCAGCTTGATGCACGGCTCCTACGAGCAGTACTTC. It encodes CASSLMHGSYEQYF.

V is TRBV5-6 and J is TRBJ1-1; D possibly corresponds to TRBD1 (6 bases). V lost 4 bases and J 0 bases, leaving 10 bases between the germline ends. The germline gives CDR1 SGHDT, CDR2 YYEEEE. This CDR3 has 14 amino acids. The CDR3 protein is CASSPQGLNTEAFF. CDR3 nucleotide sequence: TGTGCCAGCAGCCCCCAGGGGTTGAACACTGAAGCTTTCTTT.

J is TRBJ2-1 and V is TRBV4-3, with D maybe TRBD1 (6 bases). Germline V gives CDR1 LGHNA, CDR2 YSLEER. Between the trimmed V and J ends, which lost 0 bases and 3 bases, there was a span of 12 bases. This CDR3 region has 16 residues. The CDR3 loop is CASSQESWGLYNEQFF. The CDR3 DNA reads TGCGCCAGCAGCCAAGAGTCCTGGGGGCTCTACAATGAGCAGTTCTTC.

The chain has TRBV4-2 and TRBJ2-7; D gene unclear. The CDR3 sequence is 13 residues long. Trimming left V 4 bases short and J 2 bases short, with 9 bases between. Germline V gives CDR1 LGHNA, CDR2 YNFKEQ. The CDR3 nucleotides read TGTGCCAGCAGCCCTTCTTTTCCCTACGAGCAGTACTTC. It encodes CASSPSFPYEQYF.

The V call is TRBV6-5, the J call TRBJ2-7, with 7 bases matching TRBD2. After removal of 10 bases from V and 5 bases from J, the junction contained 14 bases not matched to a gene. The germline CDR1 and CDR2 sequences are MNHEY and SVGAGI. This CDR3 comprises 14 residues. As DNA, the CDR3 is TGTGCCACCTCGGGGGGAGGCCCTCGGAACGAGCAGTACTTC. This sequence encodes CATSGGGPRNEQYF.

The chain carries TRBV7-2 and TRBJ2-2; no firm D call. V was pared by 0 bases and J by 8 bases, with 13 bases between. This CDR3 has 15 amino acids. CDR1 SGHTA and CDR2 FQGNSA come from the germline V gene. The CDR3 region is CASSLAPPRSGELFF. The CDR3 DNA is TGTGCCAGCAGCTTAGCCCCCCCTCGGTCGGGGGAGCTGTTTTTT.

A single count supports this clone. This rearrangement joins TRBV27 to TRBJ2-2, with D possibly being TRBD2 (6 bases). The length of the CDR3 is 14 residues. Per germline, CDR1 MNHEY and CDR2 SMNVEV (reference sequence). Trimming left V 11 bases short and J 4 bases short, with 17 bases between. The CDR3 is CALLGGRATGELFF. CDR3 DNA sequence: TGTGCCCTCTTGGGGGGACGCGCCACCGGGGAGCTGTTTTTT.

This clone was detected only once. This specimen includes other DNA sequences encoding the same CDR3. The genes are TRBV5-1 and TRBJ2-6; perhaps TRBD2 as D (5 bases). Germline-derived CDR1 and CDR2 are SGHRS and YFSETQ. This CDR3 is 14 amino acids long. Trimming removed 5 bases from V and 1 base from J, with 7 bases in between. CDR3 sequence reads: CASSSGSGANVLTF. The CDR3, as DNA: TGCGCCAGCAGTTCGGGGTCTGGGGCCAACGTCCTGACTTTC.

The chain couples TRBV19 to TRBJ2-2, with TRBD2 identical over 9 bases. V shed 3 bases, J shed 2 bases, and the junction held 4 bases outside the gene matches. CDR3 size: 16 residues. Looked up from germline, CDR1 is LNHDA and CDR2 is SQIVND (reference sequence). CDR3 sequence (DNA): TGTGCCAGTAGTATCGGGACTAGCCAAAACACCGGGGAGCTGTTTTTT. This encodes CASSIGTSQNTGELFF.

The chain couples TRBV15 to TRBJ2-2; 7 bases map to TRBD2. CDR1 LNHNV and CDR2 YYDKDF come from the germline V gene (reference sequence). There are 14 residues in the CDR3. V lost 5 bases and J lost 6; bases outside the gene matches: 6. CDR3 in amino acids: CATSGIGGSGELFF. The CDR3 DNA sequence: TGTGCCACCAGCGGTATCGGGGGGTCCGGGGAGCTGTTTTTT.

CDR3 region: CASSEGVRGVNQPQHF. Written as DNA, the CDR3 is TGTGCCAGCAGTGAAGGAGTCAGGGGCGTCAATCAGCCCCAGCATTTT. The rearrangement joins TRBV5-6 to TRBJ1-5, with D possibly matching TRBD1 (6 bases). The CDR3 runs 16 residues. V gave up 5 bases and J gave up 3 bases, with 18 bases separating them. Germline CDR1 reads SGHDT; CDR2 reads YYEEEE.

The J gene is TRBJ2-7, the V gene TRBV29-1; the match to TRBD1 covers 10 bases. The germline V gene encodes CDR1 SQVTM and CDR2 ANQGSEA. This CDR3 region has 16 residues. After removal of 0 bases from V and 6 bases from J, the junction contained 11 bases not matched to a gene. The CDR3, as DNA: TGCAGCGTTGAAGATCCCGGGACAGGGGCAATGGGCGAGCAGTACTTC. Amino acid sequence: CSVEDPGTGAMGEQYF.

This chain joins TRBV19 and TRBJ2-4; the match to TRBD2 covers 7 bases. The V and J ends lost 6 bases and 1 base, in that order; junction bases with no gene match: 15. The CDR3 runs 18 residues. Germline V gene sequence: CDR1 LNHDA, CDR2 SQIVND (reference sequence). CDR3 DNA: TGTGCCAGTAGCCCTTATCGGCGGGCCGGGGGGGCCAAAAACATTCAGTACTTC. It encodes CASSPYRRAGGAKNIQYF.

This clone showed up just a few times. The chain employs TRBV28 and TRBJ1-5; 9 positions match TRBD1. Germline CDR1 is MDHEN and CDR2 is SYDVKM. Losses at the gene ends were 6 bases for V and 4 bases for J; bases not matched to a gene: 4. This CDR3 has 14 amino acids. This CDR3 is CASSWTGVNQPQHF. The CDR3 nucleotides read TGTGCCAGCAGCTGGACAGGGGTAAATCAGCCCCAGCATTTT.

The chain links TRBV5-1 to TRBJ1-2, with D possibly matching TRBD1 (5 bases). The CDR3 is 14 amino acids. V lost 4 bases, J lost 7 bases, and 17 bases lay in between. Germline CDR1 is SGHRS and CDR2 is YFSETQ. CDR3 loop: CASSLTEVWSGYTF. The CDR3 DNA reads as TGCGCCAGCAGCCTGACAGAGGTATGGTCTGGCTACACCTTC.

Details on this clone: Other DNA variants within this sample encode the same CDR3. V usage is TRBV7-9 and J usage is TRBJ2-7; TRBD1 might be the D (6 bases). V gave up 5 bases and J gave up 0 bases, with 11 bases separating them. The CDR3 covers 14 residues. CDR1 and CDR2 from the germline V gene are SEHNR and FQNEAQ (reference sequence). CDR3 nucleotide sequence: TGTGCCAGCAGCGCCCGGGACACCTCCTACGAGCAGTACTTC. Its protein is CASSARDTSYEQYF. The full variable domain, completed using reference TRBV7-9 and TRBJ2-7, is DTGVSQNPRHKITKRGQNVTFRCDPISEHNRLYWYRQTLGQGPEFLTYFQNEAQLEKSRLLSDRFSAERPKGSFSTLEIQRTEQGDSAMYLCASSARDTSYEQYFGPGTRLTVT.

The chain combines TRBV11-2 with TRBJ2-7, with D tentatively TRBD2 (5 bases). The germline CDR1 and CDR2 sequences are SGHAT and FQNNGV. Trimming shortened V by 5 bases and J by 4 bases, and 15 bases separated the two germline ends. The CDR3 runs 14 residues. This CDR3 reads CASSPPAGPYEQYF. The CDR3 nucleotides are TGTGCCAGCAGCCCCCCGGCGGGCCCTTACGAGCAGTACTTC.

The chain has TRBV13 and TRBJ2-2; D gene unclear. Germline assignment: CDR1 PRHDT and CDR2 FYEKMQ (reference sequence). CDR3 length: 14 residues. Trimming left V 4 bases short and J 1 base short, with 7 bases between. The CDR3 is CASSSPMNTGELFF. The CDR3 region has the DNA TGTGCCAGCAGCTCCCCTATGAACACCGGGGAGCTGTTTTTT.

The gene calls are TRBV28 and TRBJ1-4; 12 bases align to TRBD1. The J segment lost 3 bases and the V segment lost 10 bases, leaving 6 bases of the junction unmatched. The CDR3 totals 15 residues. Germline assignment: CDR1 MDHEN and CDR2 SYDVKM. In DNA form, the CDR3 reads TGTGCCACCTCGGGACAGGGGGCGTCTAATGAAAAACTGTTTTTT. Amino acid sequence: CATSGQGASNEKLFF.

The chain combines TRBV30 with TRBJ2-2; the match to TRBD2 covers 13 bases. Trimming cost V 1 base and J 2 bases; bases outside gene matches: 7. The CDR3 is made up of 18 amino acids. Germline V lookup: CDR1 GTSNPN, CDR2 SVGIG (reference sequence). CDR3 nucleotide sequence: TGTGCCTGGAGTGACAGGACTAGCGGGAGTGTAAACACCGGGGAGCTGTTTTTT. Translation: CAWSDRTSGSVNTGELFF.

The chain has TRBV6-1 and TRBJ2-7; TRBD1 matches 10 bases. The CDR3 spans 12 residues. Trimming took 10 bases from V and 5 from J; bases not matched to a gene: 5. Per germline, CDR1 MNHNS and CDR2 SASEGT. CDR3 residues: CATRQGAHEQYF. The CDR3 DNA follows: TGTGCCACCAGACAGGGGGCCCACGAGCAGTACTTC.

The chain employs TRBV9 and TRBJ1-4; TRBD1 might be the D (5 bases). Germline V lookup: CDR1 SGDLS, CDR2 YYNGEE. The CDR3 contains 19 residues. V shed 4 bases and J shed 5 bases, with 27 bases lying between them. The CDR3 DNA reads TGTGCCAGCAGCCCACACCAGTCGGGAGGGAGGGGAAGGAATGAAAAACTGTTTTTT. Translated: CASSPHQSGGRGRNEKLFF.